The 12 T cell receptor beta chains presented below share a single source sample, sequenced in a study of blood T cells in healthy people across ages. Next came a second PCR, run for 7 to 11 cycles, which used a sample-barcoded 5' primer along with a J-beta primer mix. Each CDR3 protein gets one entry after TCRdb re-called the 5' RACE reads with MiXCR. Among roughly 1,500,000 distinct CDR3 sequences, 40% to 50% were seen once, and the ten largest hold roughly 7.9%. Sequencing was done on a sample of blood. Receptors were obtained from a woman in her late teens or twenties in good health.

The chain recombines TRBV14 with TRBJ1-2, with TRBD1 identical over 8 bases. The germline CDR1 and CDR2 sequences are SGHDN and FVKESK. This CDR3 is 15 amino acids long. J gave up 4 bases and V 1 base, and 5 bases lay outside the gene matches. The CDR3 spells CASSQGGTGLYGYTF. The CDR3 coding sequence is TGTGCCAGCAGCCAAGGGGGGACAGGTCTCTATGGCTACACCTTC.

The V call is TRBV6-1, the J call TRBJ2-3; TRBD1 agrees at 7 bases. The junction had 9 bases not matched to a gene; V was cut back by 5 bases and J by 4 bases. The CDR3 is 15 residues long. Germline-derived CDR1 and CDR2 are MNHNS and SASEGT. The CDR3 spells CASSYRDSLSDTQYF. In DNA form, the CDR3 reads TGTGCCAGCAGTTATCGGGACAGTCTCTCAGATACGCAGTATTTT.

V is TRBV7-3 and J is TRBJ1-2; TRBD1 aligns across 9 bases. V was pared by 4 bases and J by 2 bases, with 5 bases of the junction left unmatched. CDR1 SGHTA and CDR2 FQGTGA come from the germline V gene. There are 15 residues in the CDR3. The CDR3 here is CASSSWTGENYGYTF. CDR3 nucleotides: TGTGCCAGCAGCTCCTGGACAGGGGAAAACTATGGCTACACCTTC.

The chain is built from TRBV20-1 and TRBJ2-1, with D possibly being TRBD1 or TRBD2 (5 bases each). The CDR3 extends over 14 amino acids. CDR1 is DFQATT, CDR2 SNEGSKA, per germline (reference sequence). Trimming cost V 8 bases and J 4 bases, with 18 bases left between them. The DNA of the CDR3 is TGCAGTACCCCGAGAGGGGCGCGGTACAATGAGCAGTTCTTC. Protein product: CSTPRGARYNEQFF.

The chain combines TRBV5-1 with TRBJ2-1; D not certain. The CDR3 extends over 16 amino acids. V was shortened by 0 bases and J by 2 bases, with 12 bases between the two germline ends. Per germline, CDR1 SGHRS and CDR2 YFSETQ. In DNA, the CDR3 is TGCGCCAGCAGCTTGGATGGCTCGTACGCCTACAATGAGCAGTTCTTC. It specifies CASSLDGSYAYNEQFF.

The table lists this clonotype with a count of one. The V gene is TRBV18, the J gene TRBJ2-7; D not resolved. This CDR3 has 14 amino acids. Deletions cut 1 base from V and 7 bases from J, with 14 bases between. Germline V gene lookup returns CDR1 KGHSH and CDR2 LQKENI. Here the CDR3 DNA reads TGTGCCAGCTCACCACTGAGTCGGAATTGTGAGCAGTACTTC. Translating it yields CASSPLSRNCEQYF.

The V call is TRBV3-1, the J call TRBJ1-5; TRBD1 matches at 9 bases. Per the germline V gene, CDR1 is LGHDT and CDR2 is YNNKEL (reference sequence). Germline trimming cut 0 bases from V and 3 bases from J; bases unmatched to any gene: 3. This CDR3 contains 16 residues. This chain's CDR3 is CASSQEGTGNNQPQHF. CDR3 in DNA: TGTGCCAGCAGCCAAGAAGGGACAGGGAACAATCAGCCCCAGCATTTT.

The CDR3 nucleotides are TGTGCCATCAGTCCGGCTAGCGGGGACTACAATGAGCAGTTCTTC. It yields the protein CAISPASGDYNEQFF. The chain is built from TRBV10-3 and TRBJ2-1; 9 nucleotides agree with TRBD2. This CDR3 is built from 15 residues. Trimming at V came to 5 bases and at J to 3 bases, leaving 5 bases not matched to a gene. From germline, CDR1 is ENHRY and CDR2 SYGVKD.

The rearrangement uses TRBV12-3 or TRBV12-4 and TRBJ1-2, with 9 nucleotides matching TRBD1. The CDR3 is 14 amino acids. V lost 6 bases and J lost 6; bases outside the gene matches: 8. Here the CDR3 reads CASSVHGQGNGYTF. CDR3 DNA: TGTGCCAGCAGCGTCCACGGACAGGGGAATGGCTACACCTTC.

The genes are TRBV11-2 and TRBJ2-7, with D possibly being TRBD1 (6 bases). The length of the CDR3 is 16 residues. V lost 5 bases and J lost 1, with 18 bases in between. In germline, CDR1 is SGHAT, CDR2 FQNNGV. The CDR3 nucleotides are TGTGCCAGCAGCAATAAGATCCGGGACAAATCCTACGAGCAGTACTTC. Encoded protein: CASSNKIRDKSYEQYF.

This rearrangement joins TRBV20-1 to TRBJ2-1; 11 positions match TRBD1. Germline V gene lookup returns CDR1 DFQATT and CDR2 SNEGSKA (reference sequence). V dropped 7 bases and J dropped 0; count of bases not matched to a gene: 8. There are 16 residues in the CDR3. In nucleotides, the CDR3 is TGCAGTGGTGGACAGGGGGCTGCTAGCTCCTACAATGAGCAGTTCTTC. Translating gives CSGGQGAASSYNEQFF.

This clonotype was found a few times. The gene calls are TRBV3-1 and TRBJ2-7; 10 positions agree with TRBD1. The CDR3 length is 15 residues. V lost 5 bases to trimming and J lost 5 bases; unmatched junction nucleotides: 9. The germline CDR1 and CDR2 sequences are LGHDT and YNNKEL (reference sequence). In DNA form, the CDR3 reads TGTGCCAGCAGCTTCCGGGACAGGGGAACAAACGAGCAGTACTTC. This codes for CASSFRDRGTNEQYF.